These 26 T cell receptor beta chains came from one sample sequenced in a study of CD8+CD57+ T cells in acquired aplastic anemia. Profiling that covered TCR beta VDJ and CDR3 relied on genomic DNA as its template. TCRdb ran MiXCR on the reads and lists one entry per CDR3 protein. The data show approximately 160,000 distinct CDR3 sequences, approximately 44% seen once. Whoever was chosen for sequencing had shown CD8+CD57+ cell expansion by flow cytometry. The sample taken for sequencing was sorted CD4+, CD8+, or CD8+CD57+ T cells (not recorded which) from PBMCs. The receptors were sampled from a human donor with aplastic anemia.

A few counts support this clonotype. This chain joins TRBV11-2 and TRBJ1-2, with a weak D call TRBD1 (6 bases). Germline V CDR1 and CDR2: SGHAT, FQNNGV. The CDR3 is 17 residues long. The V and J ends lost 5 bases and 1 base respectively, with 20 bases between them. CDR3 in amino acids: CASSLIWVQDSNYGYTF. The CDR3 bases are TGTGCCAGCAGCCTTATTTGGGTCCAGGACAGTAACTATGGCTACACCTTC.

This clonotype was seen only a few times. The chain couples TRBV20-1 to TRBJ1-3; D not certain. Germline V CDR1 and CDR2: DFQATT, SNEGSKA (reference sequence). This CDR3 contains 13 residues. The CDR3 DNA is TGCAGCGGGGTATCCTTCTCTGGAAACACCATATATTTT. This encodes CSGVSFSGNTIYF.

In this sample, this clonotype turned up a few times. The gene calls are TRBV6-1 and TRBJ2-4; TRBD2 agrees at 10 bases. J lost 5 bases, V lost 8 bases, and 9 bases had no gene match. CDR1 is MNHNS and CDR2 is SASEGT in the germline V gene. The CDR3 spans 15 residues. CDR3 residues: CASRPLTSGQNIQYF. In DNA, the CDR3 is TGTGCCAGCCGACCCCTGACTAGCGGGCAAAACATTCAGTACTTC.

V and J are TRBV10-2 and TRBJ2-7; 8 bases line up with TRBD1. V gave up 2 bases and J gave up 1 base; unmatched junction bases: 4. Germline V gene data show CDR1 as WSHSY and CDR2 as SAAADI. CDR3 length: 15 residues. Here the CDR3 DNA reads TGCGCCAGCAGTGAGCCCGACAGGGGATCCTACGAGCAGTACTTC. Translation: CASSEPDRGSYEQYF.

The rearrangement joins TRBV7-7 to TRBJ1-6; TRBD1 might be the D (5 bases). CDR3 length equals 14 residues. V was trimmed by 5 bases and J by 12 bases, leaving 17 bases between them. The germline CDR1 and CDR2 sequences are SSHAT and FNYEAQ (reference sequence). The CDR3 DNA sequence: TGTGCCAGCAGCCTCGGGACCGAGACGGGACCCCTCCACTTT. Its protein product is CASSLGTETGPLHF.

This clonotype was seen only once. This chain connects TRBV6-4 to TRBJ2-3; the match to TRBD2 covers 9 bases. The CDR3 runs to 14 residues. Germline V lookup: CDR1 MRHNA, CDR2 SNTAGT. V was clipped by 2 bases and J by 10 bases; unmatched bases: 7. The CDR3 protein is CASSDASGVKAQYF. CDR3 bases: TGTGCCAGCAGTGACGCTAGCGGGGTAAAGGCGCAGTATTTT.

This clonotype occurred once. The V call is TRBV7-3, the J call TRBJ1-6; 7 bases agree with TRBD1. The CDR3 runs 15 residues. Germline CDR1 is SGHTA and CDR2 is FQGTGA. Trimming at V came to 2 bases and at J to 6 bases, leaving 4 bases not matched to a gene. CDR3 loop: CASSLSGTVNSPLHF. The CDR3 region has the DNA TGTGCCAGCAGCTTATCTGGGACAGTTAATTCACCCCTCCACTTT.

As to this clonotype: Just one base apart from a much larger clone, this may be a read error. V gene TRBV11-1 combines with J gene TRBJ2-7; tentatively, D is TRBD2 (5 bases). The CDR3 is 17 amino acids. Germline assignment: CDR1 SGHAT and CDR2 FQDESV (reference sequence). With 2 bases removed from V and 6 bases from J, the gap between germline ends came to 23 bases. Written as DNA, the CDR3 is TGTGCCAGCAGCTTATCTGGAATAGCGAGGGAAGTCGGCGAGCAGTACTTC. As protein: CASSLSGIAREVGEQYF.

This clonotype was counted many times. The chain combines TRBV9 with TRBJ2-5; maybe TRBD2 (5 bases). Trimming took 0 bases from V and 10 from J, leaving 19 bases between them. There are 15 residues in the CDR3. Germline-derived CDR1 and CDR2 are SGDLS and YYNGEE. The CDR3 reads CASSVGWRLAEGQYF. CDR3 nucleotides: TGTGCCAGCAGCGTAGGGTGGAGGTTAGCCGAGGGCCAGTACTTC.

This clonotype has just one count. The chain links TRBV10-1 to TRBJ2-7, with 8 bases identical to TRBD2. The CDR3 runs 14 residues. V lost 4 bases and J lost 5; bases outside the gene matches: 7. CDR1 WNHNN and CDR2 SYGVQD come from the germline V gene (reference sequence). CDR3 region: CASSASGSINEQYF. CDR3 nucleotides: TGCGCCAGCAGTGCGAGCGGGAGTATAAACGAGCAGTACTTC.

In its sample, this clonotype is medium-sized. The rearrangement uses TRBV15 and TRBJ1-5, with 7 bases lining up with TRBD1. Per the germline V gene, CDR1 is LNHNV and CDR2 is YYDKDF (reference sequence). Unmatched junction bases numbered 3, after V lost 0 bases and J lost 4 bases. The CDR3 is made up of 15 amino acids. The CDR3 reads CATSRDKGQNQPQHF. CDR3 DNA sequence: TGTGCCACCAGCAGAGATAAGGGACAGAATCAGCCCCAGCATTTT.

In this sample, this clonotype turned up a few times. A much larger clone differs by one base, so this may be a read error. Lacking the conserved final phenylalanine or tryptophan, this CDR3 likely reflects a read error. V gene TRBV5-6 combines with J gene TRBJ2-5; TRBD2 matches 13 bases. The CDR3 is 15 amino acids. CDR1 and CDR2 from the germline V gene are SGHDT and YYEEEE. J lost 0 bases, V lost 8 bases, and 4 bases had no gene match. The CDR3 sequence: CASTGTSGNQETQYI. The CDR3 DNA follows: TGTGCCAGTACCGGGACTAGCGGGAACCAAGAGACCCAGTACATC.

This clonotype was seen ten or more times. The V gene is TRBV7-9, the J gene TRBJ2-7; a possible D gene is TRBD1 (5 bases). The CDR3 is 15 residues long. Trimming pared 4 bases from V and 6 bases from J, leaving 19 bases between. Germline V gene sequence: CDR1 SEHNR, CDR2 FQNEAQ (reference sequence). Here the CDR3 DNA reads TGTGCCAGCAGCTCAGGGCAGGGCCCCCCTTCCGAGCAGTACTTC. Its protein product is CASSSGQGPPSEQYF.

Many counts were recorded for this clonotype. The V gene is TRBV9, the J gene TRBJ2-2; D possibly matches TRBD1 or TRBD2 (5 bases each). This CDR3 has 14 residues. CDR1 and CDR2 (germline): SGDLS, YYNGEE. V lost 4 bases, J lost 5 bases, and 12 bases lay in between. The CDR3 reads CASSPGTRTGELFF. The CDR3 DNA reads TGTGCCAGCAGCCCTGGGACGAGGACCGGGGAGCTGTTTTTT. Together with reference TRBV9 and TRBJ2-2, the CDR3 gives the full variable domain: DSGVTQTPKHLITATGQRVTLRCSPRSGDLSVYWYQQSLDQGLQFLIQYYNGEERAKGNILERFSAQQFPDLHSELNLSSLELGDSALYFCASSPGTRTGELFFGEGSRLTVL.

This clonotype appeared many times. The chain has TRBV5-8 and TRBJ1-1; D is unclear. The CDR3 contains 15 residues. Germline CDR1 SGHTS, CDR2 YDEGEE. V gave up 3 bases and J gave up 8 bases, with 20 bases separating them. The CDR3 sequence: CASSSRFVESAEAFF. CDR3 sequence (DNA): TGTGCCAGCAGCTCAAGGTTTGTTGAATCTGCGGAAGCTTTCTTT.

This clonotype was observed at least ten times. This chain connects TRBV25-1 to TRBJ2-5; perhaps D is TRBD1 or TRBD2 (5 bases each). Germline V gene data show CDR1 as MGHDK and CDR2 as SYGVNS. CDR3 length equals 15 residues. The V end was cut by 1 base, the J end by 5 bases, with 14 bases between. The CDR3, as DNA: TGTGCCAGCAGTGAATCGGGACGGCGGCGGGAGACCCAGTACTTC. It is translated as CASSESGRRRETQYF.

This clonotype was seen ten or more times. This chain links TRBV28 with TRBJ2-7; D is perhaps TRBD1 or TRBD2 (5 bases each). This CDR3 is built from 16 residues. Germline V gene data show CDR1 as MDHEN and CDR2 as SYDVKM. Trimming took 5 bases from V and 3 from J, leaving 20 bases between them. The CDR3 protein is CASSALGGTASYEQYV. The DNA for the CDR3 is TGTGCCAGCAGTGCCCTTGGGGGAACGGCTAGCTACGAGCAGTACGTC.

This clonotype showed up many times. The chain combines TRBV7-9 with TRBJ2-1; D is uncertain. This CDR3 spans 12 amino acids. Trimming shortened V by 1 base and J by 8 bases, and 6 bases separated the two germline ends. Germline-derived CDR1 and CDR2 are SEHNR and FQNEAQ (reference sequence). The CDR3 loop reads CASSLVGYEQFF. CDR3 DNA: TGTGCCAGCAGCTTAGTTGGGTATGAGCAGTTCTTC.

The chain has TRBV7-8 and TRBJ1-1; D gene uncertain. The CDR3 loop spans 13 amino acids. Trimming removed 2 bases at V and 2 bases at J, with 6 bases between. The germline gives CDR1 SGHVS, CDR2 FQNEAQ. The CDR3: CASSLCGNTEAFF. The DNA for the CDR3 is TGTGCCAGCAGCTTATGCGGAAACACTGAAGCTTTCTTT.

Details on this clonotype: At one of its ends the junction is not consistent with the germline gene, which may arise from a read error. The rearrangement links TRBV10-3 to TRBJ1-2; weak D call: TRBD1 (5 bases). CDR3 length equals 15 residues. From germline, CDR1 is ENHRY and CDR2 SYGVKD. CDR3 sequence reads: CASSAHTGRGYGYTF. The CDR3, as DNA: TGTGCCAGCAGTGCCCATACCGGGAGGGGCTATGGCTACACCTTC.

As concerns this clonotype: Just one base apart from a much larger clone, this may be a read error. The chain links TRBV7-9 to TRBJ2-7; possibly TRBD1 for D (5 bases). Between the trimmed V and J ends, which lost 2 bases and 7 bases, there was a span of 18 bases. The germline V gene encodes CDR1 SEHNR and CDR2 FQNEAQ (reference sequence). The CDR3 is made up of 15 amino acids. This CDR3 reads CASSLYRTPEREQYV. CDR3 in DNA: TGTGCCAGCAGCTTATACAGGACGCCGGAGAGAGAGCAGTACGTC.

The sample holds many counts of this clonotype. The CDR3 here is CASSYTGTSAETQYF. As DNA, the CDR3 is TGTGCCAGCAGTTACACCGGGACTAGCGCAGAGACCCAGTACTTC. This rearrangement joins TRBV6-5 to TRBJ2-5; 10 nucleotides line up with TRBD2. V shed 2 bases and J 4 bases; nucleotides not matched to a gene: 4. Germline values: CDR1 MNHEY, CDR2 SVGAGI. The CDR3 length is 15 residues.

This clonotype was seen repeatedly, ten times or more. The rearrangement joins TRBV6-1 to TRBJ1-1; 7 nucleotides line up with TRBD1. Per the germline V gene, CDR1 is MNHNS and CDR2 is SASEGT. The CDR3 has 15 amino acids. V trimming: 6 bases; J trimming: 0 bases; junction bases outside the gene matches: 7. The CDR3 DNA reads TGTGCCAGCAGACCACCACAGGGGATGAACACTGAAGCTTTCTTT. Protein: CASRPPQGMNTEAFF.

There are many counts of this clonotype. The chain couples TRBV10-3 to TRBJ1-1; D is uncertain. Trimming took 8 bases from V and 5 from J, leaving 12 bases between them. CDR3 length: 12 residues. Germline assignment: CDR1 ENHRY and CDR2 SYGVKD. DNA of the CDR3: TGTGCCATCGCCCCGGGGAGGACTGAAGCTTTCTTT. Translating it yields CAIAPGRTEAFF.

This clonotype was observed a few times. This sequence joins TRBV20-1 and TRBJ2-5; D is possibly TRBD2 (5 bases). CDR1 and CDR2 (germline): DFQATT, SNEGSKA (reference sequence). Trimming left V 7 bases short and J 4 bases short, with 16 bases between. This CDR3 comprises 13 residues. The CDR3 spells CSVTAVLGETQYF. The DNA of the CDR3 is TGCAGTGTAACAGCGGTACTCGGAGAGACCCAGTACTTC.

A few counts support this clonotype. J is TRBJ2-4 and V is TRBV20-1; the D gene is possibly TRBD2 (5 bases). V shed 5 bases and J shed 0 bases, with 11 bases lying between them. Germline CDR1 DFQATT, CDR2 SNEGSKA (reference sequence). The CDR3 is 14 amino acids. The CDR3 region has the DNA TGCAGTGCTGACCGGACTCTAGCCAAAAACATTCAGTACTTC. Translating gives CSADRTLAKNIQYF.